Included here is one T cell receptor beta chain sequence, with context. The data belong to a study of identical twins. The CDR3 is made up of 15 amino acids. The J segment lost 1 base and the V segment lost 6 bases, leaving 5 bases of the junction unmatched. The V gene's germline CDR1 is SGHTA and CDR2 FQGNSA. TCRdb redid the calling of the 5' RACE reads with MiXCR, one entry per CDR3 protein. The repertoire holds approximately 260,000 distinct CDR3 sequences, with around 8.3% as singletons. The same sample was also studied in work on yellow fever vaccine responses in identical twins.

Material: CD8+ T cells sorted from blood. The sequence came from a woman aged 18 to 35 in good health. The chain combines TRBV7-2 with TRBJ2-1; the match to TRBD1 covers 8 bases. The CDR3 DNA reads as TGTGCCAGCAGGGACAGGGTTTTGTCCTACAATGAGCAGTTCTTC. Protein: CASRDRVLSYNEQFF.